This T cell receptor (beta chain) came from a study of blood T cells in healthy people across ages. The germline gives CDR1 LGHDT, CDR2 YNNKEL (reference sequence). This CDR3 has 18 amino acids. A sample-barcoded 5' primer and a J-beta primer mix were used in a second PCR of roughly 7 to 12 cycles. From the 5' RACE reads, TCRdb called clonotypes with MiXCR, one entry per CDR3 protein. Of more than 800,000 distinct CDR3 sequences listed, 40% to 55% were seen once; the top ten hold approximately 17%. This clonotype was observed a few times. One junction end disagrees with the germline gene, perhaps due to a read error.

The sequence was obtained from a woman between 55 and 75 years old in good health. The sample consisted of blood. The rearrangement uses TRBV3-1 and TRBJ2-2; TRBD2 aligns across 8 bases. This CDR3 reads CASSQEMGGLAGIREQFF. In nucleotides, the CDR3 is TGTGCCAGCAGCCAAGAGATGGGGGGGCTAGCGGGCATCAGGGAGCAGTTCTTT.